The 21 T cell receptor beta chains below all came from one sample that was sequenced in a study of response to subunit inactivated influenza vaccine. One entry per CDR3 protein, called by TCRdb with MiXCR from the RT-PCR reads. Here the sample spans under 850,000 distinct CDR3 sequences, approximately 17% being singletons. Sequences were derived from PBMCs from blood, sampled roughly 5 days after vaccination. Receptors originate from a man aged 50 to 59 who received an inactivated influenza vaccine.

This clonotype was recorded many times. The chain recombines TRBV29-1 with TRBJ2-5, with 11 bases lining up with TRBD2. V gave up 4 bases and J gave up 1 base; unmatched junction bases: 5. The CDR3 length is 15 residues. Germline V CDR1 and CDR2: SQVTM, ANQGSEA. CDR3 in amino acids: CSVVLLAGAQETQYF. DNA for the CDR3: TGCAGCGTTGTTCTACTAGCGGGGGCCCAAGAGACCCAGTACTTC.

The sample holds a few counts of this clonotype. The V gene is TRBV12-3 or TRBV12-4, the J gene TRBJ1-4; D possibly corresponds to TRBD1 (5 bases). V was pared by 6 bases and J by 5 bases, with 13 bases between. This CDR3 has 14 residues. CDR3 in amino acids: CASRQGASNEKLFF. The CDR3 DNA follows: TGTGCCAGCAGACAAGGGGCTTCGAATGAAAAACTGTTTTTT.

This chain links TRBV7-9 with TRBJ2-1; perhaps TRBD2 as D (5 bases). Germline V gene sequence: CDR1 SEHNR, CDR2 FQNEAQ (reference sequence). CDR3 size: 16 residues. The V and J ends lost 4 bases and 0 bases respectively, with 13 bases between them. This CDR3 is CASSSSGGSSYNEQFF. The CDR3 DNA reads TGTGCCAGCAGCTCCAGCGGTGGGAGCTCCTACAATGAGCAGTTCTTC.

This clonotype has only a few counts. The V call is TRBV5-1, the J call TRBJ2-1; TRBD2 matches at 8 bases. The CDR3 is made up of 14 amino acids. Germline CDR1 reads SGHRS; CDR2 reads YFSETQ. V was clipped by 0 bases and J by 9 bases; unmatched bases: 5. CDR3 DNA sequence: TGCGCCAGCAGCTTGGTTAGCGGGAATGGTGAGCAGTTCTTC. Translation: CASSLVSGNGEQFF.

The rearrangement joins TRBV10-3 to TRBJ1-2, with no clear D. V lost 8 bases, J lost 0 bases, and 7 bases lay in between. CDR1 is ENHRY and CDR2 is SYGVKD in the germline V gene. This CDR3 has 12 amino acids. CDR3 coding DNA: TGTGCCATCGTCTCAGCTAACTATGGCTACACCTTC. Translating it yields CAIVSANYGYTF.

This clonotype was seen many times. V is TRBV9 and J is TRBJ2-5, with D uncertain. The CDR3 covers 13 residues. Trimming stripped 3 bases from V and 1 base from J, with 7 bases between. Germline CDR1 and CDR2: SGDLS and YYNGEE. This CDR3 is CASSGGVQETQYF. For the CDR3, the DNA is TGTGCCAGCAGCGGCGGAGTCCAAGAGACCCAGTACTTC. The full variable domain, in which reference TRBV9 and TRBJ2-5 provide the parts outside the CDR3, is DSGVTQTPKHLITATGQRVTLRCSPRSGDLSVYWYQQSLDQGLQFLIQYYNGEERAKGNILERFSAQQFPDLHSELNLSSLELGDSALYFCASSGGVQETQYFGPGTRLLVL.

V gene TRBV20-1 combines with J gene TRBJ2-2; no firm D call. CDR3 length: 13 amino acids. V was shortened by 2 bases and J by 6 bases, with 10 bases between the two germline ends. The V gene's germline CDR1 is DFQATT and CDR2 SNEGSKA (reference sequence). CDR3 coding DNA: TGCAGTGCTAGATTAGGGTGGGCCGGGGAGCTGTTTTTT. Translating gives CSARLGWAGELFF.

This clonotype appeared a few times. The DNA for the CDR3 is TGTGCCAGCAGTTACTCAGACATAGATGACAATGAGCAGTTCTTC. It is translated as CASSYSDIDDNEQFF. The chain uses TRBV6-5 and TRBJ2-1; no definite D call. CDR1 and CDR2 (germline): MNHEY, SVGAGI. Trimming shortened V by 0 bases and J by 5 bases, and 11 bases separated the two germline ends. This CDR3 contains 15 residues.

This clonotype was recorded a few times. The rearrangement joins TRBV6-5 to TRBJ2-1, with D possibly TRBD2 on 8 matching bases. Germline V CDR1 and CDR2: MNHEY, SVGAGI. With 3 bases removed from V and 6 bases from J, the gap between germline ends came to 21 bases. There are 17 residues in the CDR3. The CDR3 sequence: CASSYTLREGAFNEQFF. CDR3 in DNA: TGTGCCAGCAGTTATACCCTTCGGGAGGGGGCGTTCAATGAGCAGTTCTTC.

V usage is TRBV28 and J usage is TRBJ2-2; TRBD2 agrees at 10 bases. The length of the CDR3 is 15 residues. Germline V gene data show CDR1 as MDHEN and CDR2 as SYDVKM. V lost 6 bases to trimming and J lost 3 bases; unmatched junction nucleotides: 4. CDR3: CASSTSGVYTGELFF. CDR3 sequence (DNA): TGTGCCAGCAGCACTAGCGGGGTATACACCGGGGAGCTGTTTTTT.

This clonotype was seen ten or more times. V and J are TRBV20-1 and TRBJ1-6; TRBD1 is a possible D gene (5 bases). The CDR3 covers 15 residues. The germline V gene encodes CDR1 DFQATT and CDR2 SNEGSKA (reference sequence). V gave up 0 bases and J gave up 2 bases, with 8 bases separating them. This CDR3 reads CSARDGRAYNSPLHF. DNA of the CDR3: TGCAGTGCTAGAGATGGCAGGGCCTATAATTCACCCCTCCACTTT.

V gene TRBV5-1 combines with J gene TRBJ2-3, with D possibly being TRBD2 (5 bases). Germline V gives CDR1 SGHRS, CDR2 YFSETQ. With 1 base removed from V and 1 base from J, the gap between germline ends came to 10 bases. This CDR3 comprises 15 residues. CDR3 in amino acids: CASSLTGTGTDTQYF. CDR3 DNA sequence: TGCGCCAGCAGCTTGACGGGAACAGGCACAGATACGCAGTATTTT.

The chain couples TRBV20-1 to TRBJ2-6; 9 bases match TRBD1. Germline CDR1 and CDR2: DFQATT and SNEGSKA (reference sequence). Trimming removed 1 base from V and 1 base from J; junction bases left unmatched: 14. This CDR3 has 20 amino acids. CDR3 coding DNA: TGCAGTGCTAGAGGCAGGACAGGGGTCAATCTACTATCTGGGGCCAACGTCCTGACTTTC. It specifies CSARGRTGVNLLSGANVLTF.

This clonotype has just a few counts. The genes are TRBV12-3 or TRBV12-4 and TRBJ2-1; D unclear. Trimming stripped 4 bases from V and 9 bases from J, with 13 bases between. The CDR3 consists of 13 residues. The CDR3 DNA follows: TGTGCCAGCAGTTCAGACATTGGCGGTGAGCAGTTCTTC. It yields the protein CASSSDIGGEQFF.

This chain connects TRBV27 to TRBJ1-2; D gene unclear. Germline CDR1 and CDR2: MNHEY and SMNVEV (reference sequence). The CDR3 extends over 13 amino acids. V lost 5 bases to trimming and J lost 8 bases, with 15 bases between them. In DNA, the CDR3 is TGTGCCAGCAGTATAGACCCTAACAGCGGCTACACCTTC. As protein: CASSIDPNSGYTF.

This chain uses TRBV25-1 with TRBJ2-7, with no clear D. CDR1 and CDR2 (germline): MGHDK, SYGVNS. This CDR3 contains 12 residues. The ends were cut back, 2 bases at V and 3 bases at J, with 5 bases in the middle. Written as DNA, the CDR3 is TGTGCCAGCAGTGAAAACAGCTACGAGCAGTACTTC. It yields the protein CASSENSYEQYF.

This chain links TRBV28 with TRBJ2-3, with a weak D call TRBD2 (5 bases). Germline V gene data show CDR1 as MDHEN and CDR2 as SYDVKM. CDR3 length equals 14 residues. Trimming took 6 bases from V and 6 from J, leaving 16 bases between them. CDR3 DNA: TGTGCCAGCAGAGAAGACTATGGCCCCGATACGCAGTATTTT. It yields the protein CASREDYGPDTQYF.

The gene calls are TRBV7-6 and TRBJ2-7; TRBD1 is a possible D gene (6 bases). V lost 4 bases to trimming and J lost 2 bases, with 12 bases between them. Germline assignment: CDR1 SGHVS and CDR2 FNYEAQ. This CDR3 is built from 14 residues. CDR3 amino acids: CASSSKQGTYEQYF. The CDR3 DNA sequence: TGTGCCAGCAGCTCTAAACAGGGAACCTACGAGCAGTACTTC.

The DNA for the CDR3 is TGTGCCAGCAGCCAAGGTTGGTCTAGCGGGATTCCAAATGAGCAGTTCTTC. Amino acid sequence: CASSQGWSSGIPNEQFF. The chain is built from TRBV3-1 and TRBJ2-1; 9 nucleotides align to TRBD2. This CDR3 is built from 17 residues. The germline V gene encodes CDR1 LGHDT and CDR2 YNNKEL (reference sequence). The J segment lost 7 bases and the V segment lost 1 base, leaving 11 bases of the junction unmatched.

This clonotype has just a few counts. V usage is TRBV2 and J usage is TRBJ2-7; perhaps D is TRBD1 or TRBD2 (5 bases each). The germline V gene has CDR1 SNHLY and CDR2 FYNNEI. Trimming cost V 9 bases and J 0 bases, with 15 bases left between them. The CDR3 is 14 amino acids. The CDR3, as DNA: TGTGCCAGTCGAGGGGCCATAAACTCCTACGAGCAGTACTTC. Translated: CASRGAINSYEQYF.

V is TRBV20-1 and J is TRBJ2-6, with no clear D. The germline CDR1 and CDR2 sequences are DFQATT and SNEGSKA (reference sequence). The V and J ends lost 6 bases and 2 bases respectively, with 14 bases between them. The CDR3 covers 15 residues. For the CDR3, the DNA is TGCAGTGCGGAAGAGGTCGCGACTGGGGCCAACGTCCTGACTTTC. Protein product: CSAEEVATGANVLTF.